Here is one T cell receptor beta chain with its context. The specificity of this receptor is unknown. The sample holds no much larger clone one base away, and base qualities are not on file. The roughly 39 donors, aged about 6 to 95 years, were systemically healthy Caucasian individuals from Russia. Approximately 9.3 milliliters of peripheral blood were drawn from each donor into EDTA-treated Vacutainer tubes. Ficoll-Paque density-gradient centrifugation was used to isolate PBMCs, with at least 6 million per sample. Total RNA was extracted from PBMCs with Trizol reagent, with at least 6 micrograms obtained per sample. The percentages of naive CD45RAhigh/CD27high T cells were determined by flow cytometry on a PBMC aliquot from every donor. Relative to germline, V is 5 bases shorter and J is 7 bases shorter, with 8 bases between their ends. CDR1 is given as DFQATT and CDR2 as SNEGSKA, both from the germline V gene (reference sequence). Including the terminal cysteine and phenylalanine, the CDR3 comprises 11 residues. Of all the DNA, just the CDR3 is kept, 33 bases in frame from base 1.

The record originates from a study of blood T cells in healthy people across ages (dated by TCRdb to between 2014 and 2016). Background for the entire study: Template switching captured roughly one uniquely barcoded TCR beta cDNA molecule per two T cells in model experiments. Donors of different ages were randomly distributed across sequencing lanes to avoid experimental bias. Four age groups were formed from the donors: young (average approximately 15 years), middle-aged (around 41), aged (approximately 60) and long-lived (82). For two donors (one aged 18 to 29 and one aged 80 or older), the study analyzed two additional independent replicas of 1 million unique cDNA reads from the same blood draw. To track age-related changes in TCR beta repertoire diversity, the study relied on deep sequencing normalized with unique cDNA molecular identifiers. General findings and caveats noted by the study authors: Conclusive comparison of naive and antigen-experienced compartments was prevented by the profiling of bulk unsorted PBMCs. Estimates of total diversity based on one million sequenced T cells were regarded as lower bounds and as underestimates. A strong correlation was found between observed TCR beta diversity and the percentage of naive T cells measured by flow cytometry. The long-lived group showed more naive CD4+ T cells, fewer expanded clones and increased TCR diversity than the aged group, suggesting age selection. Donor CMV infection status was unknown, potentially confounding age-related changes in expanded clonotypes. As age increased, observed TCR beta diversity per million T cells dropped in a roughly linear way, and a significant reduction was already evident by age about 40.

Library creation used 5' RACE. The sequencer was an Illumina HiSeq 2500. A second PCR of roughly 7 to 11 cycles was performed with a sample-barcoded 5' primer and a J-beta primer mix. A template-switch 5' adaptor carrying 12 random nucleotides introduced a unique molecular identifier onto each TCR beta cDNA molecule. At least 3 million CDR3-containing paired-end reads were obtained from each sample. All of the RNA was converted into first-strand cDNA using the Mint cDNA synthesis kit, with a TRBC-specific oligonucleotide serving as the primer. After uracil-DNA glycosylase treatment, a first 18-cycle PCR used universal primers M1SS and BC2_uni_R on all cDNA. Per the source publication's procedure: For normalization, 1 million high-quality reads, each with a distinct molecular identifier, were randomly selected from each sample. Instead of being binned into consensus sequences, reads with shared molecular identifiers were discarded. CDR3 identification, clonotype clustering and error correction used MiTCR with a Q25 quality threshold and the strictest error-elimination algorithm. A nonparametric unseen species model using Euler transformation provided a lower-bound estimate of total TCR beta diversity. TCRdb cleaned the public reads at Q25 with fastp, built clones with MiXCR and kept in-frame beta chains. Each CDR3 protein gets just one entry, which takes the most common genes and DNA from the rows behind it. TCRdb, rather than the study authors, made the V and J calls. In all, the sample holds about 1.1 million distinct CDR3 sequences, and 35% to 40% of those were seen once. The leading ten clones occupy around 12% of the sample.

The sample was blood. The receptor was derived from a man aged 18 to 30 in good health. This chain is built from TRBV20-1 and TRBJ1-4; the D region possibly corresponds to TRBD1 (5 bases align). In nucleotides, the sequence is TGCAGTGCTGGGACCTTTGAAAAACTGTTTTTT. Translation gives CSAGTFEKLFF.